This T cell receptor beta chain was retrieved from a study of blood T cells in healthy people across ages. Study-wide results and limits: Unknown CMV status may confound age-related changes in expanded clones.

About this clonotype itself: Its antigen is still unknown.

V shed 5 bases and J shed 0 bases, with 10 bases lying between them. This CDR3 has 15 residues. From germline, CDR1 is SGHTA and CDR2 FQGNSA. Next came a second PCR, run for about 7 to 12 cycles, which used a sample-barcoded 5' primer along with a J-beta primer mix. Every individual sample yielded 2.5 million or more paired-end reads (each containing CDR3). TCRdb called the 5' RACE reads again in MiXCR, with one record for every CDR3 protein. The data hold fewer than 750,000 distinct CDR3 sequences, with 40% to 50% observed a single time. The sequence derives from a man older than 75 in good health. This chain connects TRBV7-2 to TRBJ2-2; D uncertain. Input material: blood. The DNA of the CDR3 is TGTGCCAGCAGCCAGAATAACGCGAACACCGGGGAGCTGTTTTTT. It translates to CASSQNNANTGELFF.